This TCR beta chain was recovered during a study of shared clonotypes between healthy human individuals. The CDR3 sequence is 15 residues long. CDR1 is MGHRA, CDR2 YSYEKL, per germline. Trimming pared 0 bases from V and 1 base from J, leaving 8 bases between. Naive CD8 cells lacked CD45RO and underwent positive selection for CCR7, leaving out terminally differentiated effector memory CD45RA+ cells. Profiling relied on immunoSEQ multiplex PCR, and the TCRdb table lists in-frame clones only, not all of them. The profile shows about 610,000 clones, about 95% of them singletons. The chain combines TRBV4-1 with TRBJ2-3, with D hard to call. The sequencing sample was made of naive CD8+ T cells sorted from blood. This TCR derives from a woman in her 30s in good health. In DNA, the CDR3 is TGCGCCAGCAGCCAAGAGTTCACCCGCACAGATACGCAGTATTTT. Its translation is CASSQEFTRTDTQYF.